This T cell receptor (beta chain) emerged from a study of Graves' ophthalmopathy and Graves' hyperthyroidism. This clonotype has just a few counts. The CDR3 is 15 residues long. Germline trimming cut 5 bases from V and 0 bases from J; bases unmatched to any gene: 5. Germline CDR1 reads MNHNS; CDR2 reads SASEGT. Moderate-to-severe activity, with CAS ≥3, NOSPECS ≥4 and duration under 3 months, characterized the donors with ophthalmopathy. The sequenced template was RNA, covering the TCR beta CDR3 region. In the first round, RT-PCR was carried out with HTBI primers, and a multiplex PCR formed the second round. Via MiXCR, TCRdb re-called the multiplex PCR reads, giving one row per CDR3 protein. The sample consists of 650,000 to 800,000 distinct CDR3 sequences, approximately 39% of them appearing once.

The sequence derives from an adult man with Graves' ophthalmopathy. Material for sequencing was peripheral blood. V and J are TRBV6-1 and TRBJ1-1; TRBD1 agrees at 8 bases. DNA of the CDR3: TGTGCCAGCAGTAAGCAACAGGGGGTGAACACTGAAGCTTTCTTT. Its protein product is CASSKQQGVNTEAFF.